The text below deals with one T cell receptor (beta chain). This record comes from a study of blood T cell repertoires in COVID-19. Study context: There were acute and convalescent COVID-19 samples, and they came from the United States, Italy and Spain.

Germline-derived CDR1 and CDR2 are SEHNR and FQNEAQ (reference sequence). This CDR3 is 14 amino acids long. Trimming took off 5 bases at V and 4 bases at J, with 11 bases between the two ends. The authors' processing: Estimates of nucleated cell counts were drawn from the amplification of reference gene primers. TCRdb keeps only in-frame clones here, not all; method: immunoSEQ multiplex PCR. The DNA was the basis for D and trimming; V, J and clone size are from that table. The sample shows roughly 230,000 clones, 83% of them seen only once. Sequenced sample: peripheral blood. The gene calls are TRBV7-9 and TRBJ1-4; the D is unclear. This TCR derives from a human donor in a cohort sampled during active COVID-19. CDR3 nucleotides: TGTGCCAGCAGCCGCCGCCTAGATAATGAAAAACTGTTTTTT. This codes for CASSRRLDNEKLFF.